Listed below are T cell receptor beta chains from one sample, sequenced in a study of blood T cell repertoires in COVID-19. Assay: immunoSEQ multiplex PCR; the TCRdb copy retains only in-frame clones and omits some. The table has some 120,000 clones, more than 75% seen once. Source material: peripheral blood. Receptors were obtained from a human donor in a cohort sampled during active COVID-19. Both conserved end residues are trimmed from each CDR3.

V	J	length	CDR3
TRBV7-8	TRBJ1-3	14	ASSNPPGGAGNTIY
TRBV4-1	TRBJ2-1	13	ASSHPATPYNEQF
TRBV6-6	TRBJ1-5	11	ASNVGGNQPQH
TRBV18	TRBJ2-2	15	ASSLRTGAANTGELF
TRBV5-4	TRBJ2-7	14	ASSLATSGRAFEQY
TRBV12-3/TRBV12-4	TRBJ2-1	11	ASGPGQGHEQF
TRBV2	TRBJ2-7	12	ASSGQGARYEQY
TRBV6-4	TRBJ2-7	12	ASSDPGTGGEQY
TRBV6-1	TRBJ1-4	14	ASSEKRGRRDEKLF
TRBV6-5	TRBJ1-2	13	ASSYRDRGSYGYT
TRBV10-1	TRBJ2-2	12	ASCWKGAIGELF
TRBV18	TRBJ2-5	12	ASSPRSSHETQY
TRBV4-1	TRBJ2-3	15	ASSQDSGRPSTDTQY
TRBV5-1	TRBJ2-2	14	ASSLPRRLNTGELF
TRBV6-5	TRBJ2-3	9	ASSQSDTQY
TRBV7-9	TRBJ2-1	12	ASSLLAGGGEQF
TRBV5-6	TRBJ2-4	12	ASSRTGPELGQY
TRBV9	TRBJ2-1	11	ASSVGGGTEQF
TRBV6-5	TRBJ2-7	9	ASGTGAEQY
TRBV19	TRBJ2-1	13	ASSIRDGGGNEQF
TRBV7-8	TRBJ2-4	16	ASSPRLATRLAKNIQY
TRBV25-1	TRBJ2-5	13	ASSRRDRGVETQY
TRBV6-5	TRBJ2-7	13	ASSPRSGRAYEQY
TRBV18	TRBJ2-5	13	ASSPRGLSQETQY
TRBV5-1	TRBJ2-1	13	ASSSSGSGYNEQF
TRBV7-7	TRBJ2-3	14	ASSPTGTGVADTQY
TRBV15	TRBJ2-7	12	ATSRLRDFYEQY
TRBV7-2	TRBJ1-3	13	ASSLLVSSGNTIY
TRBV19	TRBJ1-5	12	ASSFRGVQQPQH
TRBV13	TRBJ1-2	11	ASRQTGENGYT
TRBV2	TRBJ2-3	12	ASNSERSTDTQY
TRBV3-1/TRBV3-2	TRBJ1-1	10	ASSPGTGGAF
TRBV29-1	TRBJ1-1	11	SARGTANTEAF
TRBV15	TRBJ2-3	15	ATSRGTSGRVTDTQY
TRBV15	TRBJ1-2	10	ATSSIEVGYT